This T cell receptor (beta chain) is from a study of blood T cell repertoires in COVID-19. Study-level background: From the United States, Italy and Spain came samples of acute and convalescent COVID-19.

Profiled with immunoSEQ multiplex PCR; TCRdb holds only in-frame clones, not every one. The table records almost 200,000 clones, approximately 80% of them present only once. Seattle's enrolled individuals joined amid active infection and were then monitored longitudinally. This sequence originates from a man aged 60-69 years with COVID-19, enrolled during active disease. Sequencing input: peripheral blood.

The CDR3 nucleotides read TGTGCCAGCAGCGCAGGACAGGGCAATTCTGGCTACACCTTC. It is translated as CASSAGQGNSGYTF. The chain uses TRBV2 and TRBJ1-2; 8 bases match TRBD1. V gave up 6 bases and J gave up 7 bases; unmatched junction bases: 10. The CDR3 loop spans 14 amino acids. Germline values: CDR1 SNHLY, CDR2 FYNNEI.